The clone carrying this TCR beta chain occurred a few times. Antigen specificity is unknown. The sample comes from a study of T cells in Graves' hyperthyroidism and ophthalmopathy. Broader study findings: Ophthalmopathy prediction by the model preceded onset by a median roughly 6 months.

There were TCR beta CDR3 regions amplified from RNA transcripts. A set of HTBI primers served as the primers for a first-round RT-PCR of the TCR CDR3. One entry per CDR3 protein, called by TCRdb with MiXCR from the multiplex PCR reads. The sample has more than 550,000 distinct CDR3 sequences, around 15% seen once. V lost 5 bases, J lost 5 bases, and 6 bases stayed unmatched. The CDR3 loop spans 15 amino acids. Germline V gives CDR1 SGHRS, CDR2 YFSETQ. Sample: blood. The receptor's source is a man in his forties or fifties with Graves' hyperthyroidism. This chain joins TRBV5-1 and TRBJ2-7; 14 nucleotides agree with TRBD2. CDR3 region: CASSLGLAGVHEQYF. CDR3 in DNA: TGCGCCAGCAGTCTGGGACTAGCGGGAGTACACGAGCAGTACTTC.